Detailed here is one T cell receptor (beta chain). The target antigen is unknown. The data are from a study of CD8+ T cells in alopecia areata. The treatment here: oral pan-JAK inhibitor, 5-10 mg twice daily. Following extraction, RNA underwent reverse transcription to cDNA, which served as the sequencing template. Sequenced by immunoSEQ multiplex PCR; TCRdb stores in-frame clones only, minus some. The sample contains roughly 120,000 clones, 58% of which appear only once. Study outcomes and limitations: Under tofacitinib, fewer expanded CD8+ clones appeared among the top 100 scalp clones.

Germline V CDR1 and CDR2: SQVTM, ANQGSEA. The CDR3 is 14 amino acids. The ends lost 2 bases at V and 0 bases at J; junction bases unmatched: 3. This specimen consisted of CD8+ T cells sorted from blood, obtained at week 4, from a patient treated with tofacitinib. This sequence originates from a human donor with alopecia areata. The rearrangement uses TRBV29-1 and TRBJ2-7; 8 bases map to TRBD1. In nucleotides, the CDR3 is TGCAGCGTTGAATTGGACAGGGTCTCCTACGAGCAGTACTTC. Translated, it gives CSVELDRVSYEQYF.